A selection of T cell receptor beta chains follows, all from one sample in a study of post-analysis software for immune sequencing data. MiXCR, applied by TCRdb to the PCR reads, yields one record per CDR3 protein. The repertoire holds about 810,000 distinct CDR3 sequences, with about 50% as singletons. Sample: blood. These receptors were taken from a girl aged 5-17 years with multiple sclerosis. Each CDR3 is given with its conserved first and last residue. A D gene is named only where the DNA matches it firmly. The size entry is marked missing in some rows and otherwise reads once, few, many or a size class.

D | J | V | size | CDR3 | DNA
. | TRBJ1-5 | TRBV7-2 | . | CASSLDRTGNQPQHF | TGTGCCAGCAGCTTGGACAGAACGGGCAATCAGCCCCAGCATTTT
. | TRBJ2-7 | TRBV2 | . | CASRADASYEQYF | TGTGCCAGCAGGGCGGACGCATCCTACGAGCAGTACTTC
TRBD1 | TRBJ1-1 | TRBV20-1 | . | CSATAEQGARAEAFF | TGCAGTGCGACGGCCGAACAGGGGGCAAGGGCTGAAGCTTTCTTT
. | TRBJ2-7 | TRBV20-1 | few | CSAGDPASYEQYF | TGCAGTGCTGGGGACCCAGCCTCCTACGAGCAGTACTTC
. | TRBJ2-6 | TRBV10-3 | . | CAIRPINSGANVLTF | TGTGCCATCAGGCCTATTAACTCTGGGGCCAACGTCCTGACTTTC
. | TRBJ2-3 | TRBV11-3 | once | CASSLDALARDTQYF | TGTGCCAGCAGCTTAGATGCTCTAGCTCGGGATACGCAGTATTTT
. | TRBJ2-1 | TRBV10-1 | . | CASSESYGSYNEQFF | TGCGCCAGCAGTGAGTCATACGGGTCTTACAATGAGCAGTTCTTC
TRBD1 | TRBJ2-7 | TRBV25-1 | once | CASSVTGGQYEQYF | TGTGCCAGCAGTGTGACAGGGGGGCAGTACGAGCAGTACTTC
TRBD2 | TRBJ2-5 | TRBV7-9 | . | CASSSRVRAASGAGWETQYF | TGTGCCAGCAGCTCCAGGGTGCGGGCGGCTAGCGGGGCAGGATGGGAGACCCAGTACTTC
. | TRBJ2-6 | TRBV7-3 | . | CASSLIPAGAGANVLTF | TGTGCCAGCAGCTTAATACCTGCGGGCGCCGGGGCCAACGTCCTGACTTTC
. | TRBJ2-3 | TRBV7-3 | . | CASSLGRDGSTDTQYF | TGTGCCAGCAGCTTAGGCCGGGACGGAAGCACAGATACGCAGTATTTT
. | TRBJ2-3 | TRBV19 | few | CASSIDRQSTDTQYF | TGTGCCAGTAGTATAGATCGACAGAGCACAGATACGCAGTATTTT
TRBD2 | TRBJ2-1 | TRBV7-9 | few | CASSLDPGHRLAGTHQGQFF | TGTGCCAGCAGCTTAGATCCGGGACACCGACTAGCGGGGACTCACCAGGGACAGTTCTTC
. | TRBJ2-5 | TRBV12-3/TRBV12-4 | few | CASSNPTQETQYF | TGTGCCAGCAGTAACCCCACCCAAGAGACCCAGTACTTC